This T cell receptor (beta chain) was found in a study of cytomegalovirus exposure and HLA in healthy donors. General study results and limits: Some public TCRs appeared in many individuals, while most sequences were rare.

Primers included in the PCR were 60 Vbeta and 13 Jbeta primers. Generated by immunoSEQ multiplex PCR, the TCRdb table keeps only in-frame clones and is missing some. The sample holds 150,000 or so clones, approximately 82% seen once. The CDR3 spans 11 residues. Deletions cut 1 base from V and 12 bases from J, with 7 bases between. The germline V gene has CDR1 DFQATT and CDR2 SNEGSKA (reference sequence). This clone was detected only a few times. Antigen: not known. V usage is TRBV20-1 and J usage is TRBJ1-6; no definite D call. This sequence originates from a middle-aged woman in good health and CMV-seronegative. Specimen: PBMCs. The DNA of the CDR3 is TGCAGTGCTAGAGGGGCACAACCCCTCCACTTT. Translation: CSARGAQPLHF.